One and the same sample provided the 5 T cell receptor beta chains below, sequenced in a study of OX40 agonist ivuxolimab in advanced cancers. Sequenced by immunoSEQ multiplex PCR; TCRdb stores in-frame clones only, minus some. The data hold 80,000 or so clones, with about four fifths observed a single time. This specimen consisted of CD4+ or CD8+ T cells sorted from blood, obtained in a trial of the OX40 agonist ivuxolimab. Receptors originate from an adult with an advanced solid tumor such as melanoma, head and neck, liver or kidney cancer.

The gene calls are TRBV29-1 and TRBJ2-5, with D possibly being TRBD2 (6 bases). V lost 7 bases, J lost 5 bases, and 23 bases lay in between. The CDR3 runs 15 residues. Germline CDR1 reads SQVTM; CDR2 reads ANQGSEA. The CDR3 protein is CSAYSSHRDFETQYF. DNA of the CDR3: TGCAGCGCCTACTCCTCTCACCGGGACTTCGAGACCCAGTACTTC. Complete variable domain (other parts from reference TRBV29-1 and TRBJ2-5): SAVISQKPSRDICQRGTSLTIQCQVDSQVTMMFWYRQQPGQSLTLIATANQGSEATYESGFVIDKFPISRPNLTFSTLTVSNMSPEDSSIYLCSAYSSHRDFETQYFGPGTRLLVL.

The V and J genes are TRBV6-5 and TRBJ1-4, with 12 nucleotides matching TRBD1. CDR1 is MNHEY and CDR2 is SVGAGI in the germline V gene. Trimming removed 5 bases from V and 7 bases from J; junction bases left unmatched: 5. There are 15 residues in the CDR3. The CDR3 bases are TGTGCCAGCAGTCCCCGGGACAGGGGGCGTGAAAAACTGTTTTTT. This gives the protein CASSPRDRGREKLFF.

The CDR3 loop is CASRFGPTGKLFF. The CDR3 region has the DNA TGTGCCAGCAGATTCGGGCCCACTGGAAAACTGTTTTTT. The chain is built from TRBV27 and TRBJ1-4; D ambiguous. Germline V gene sequence: CDR1 MNHEY, CDR2 SMNVEV (reference sequence). Trimming stripped 6 bases from V and 10 bases from J, with 15 bases between. This CDR3 spans 13 amino acids. The variable domain in full, completed from reference TRBV27 and TRBJ1-4, reads EAQVTQNPRYLITVTGKKLTVTCSQNMNHEYMSWYRQDPGLGLRQIYYSMNVEVTDKGDVPEGYKVSRKEKRNFPLILESPSPNQTSLYFCASRFGPTGKLFFGSGTQLSVL.

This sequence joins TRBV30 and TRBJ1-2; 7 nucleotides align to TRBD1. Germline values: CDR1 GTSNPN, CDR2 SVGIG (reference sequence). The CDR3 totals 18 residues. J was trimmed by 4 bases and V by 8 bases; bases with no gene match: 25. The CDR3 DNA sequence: TGTGCCCACACGACAACCCGGGACAGCCTTTTTATGGGCTATGGCTACACCTTC. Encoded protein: CAHTTTRDSLFMGYGYTF.

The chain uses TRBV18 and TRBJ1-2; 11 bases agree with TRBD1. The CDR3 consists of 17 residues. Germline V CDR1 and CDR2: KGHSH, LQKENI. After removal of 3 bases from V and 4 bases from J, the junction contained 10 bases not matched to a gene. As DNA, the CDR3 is TGTGCCAGCTCACCTAGATATGGACAGGGGGCTAGCTATGGCTACACCTTC. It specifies CASSPRYGQGASYGYTF. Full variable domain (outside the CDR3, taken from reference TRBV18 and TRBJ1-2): NAGVMQNPRHLVRRRGQEARLRCSPMKGHSHVYWYRQLPEEGLKFMVYLQKENIIDESGMPKERFSAEFPKEGPSILRIQQVVRGDSAAYFCASSPRYGQGASYGYTFGSGTRLTVV.